The clone carrying this TCR beta chain was counted at least ten times. No antigen is known for it. This entry comes from a study of metastatic and nonmetastatic thyroid tumors. Study in general: A comparison of repertoires was made across blood and tumor or nodule tissue from malignant and benign thyroid patients. Study conclusions and caveats: It was reported that TCR beta diversity was significantly higher in malignant thyroid tumors than benign nodules, in blood and tumor.

The CDR3 is made up of 14 amino acids. Germline CDR1 DFQATT, CDR2 SNEGSKA (reference sequence). V dropped 1 base and J dropped 3 bases, with 12 bases sitting between them. Patients had received no treatment of any kind before thyroid surgery. Original data processing: A classifier of distant metastasis in papillary thyroid cancer was built from CDR3 differences (across clinicopathological groups). MiXCR was used by TCRdb to re-call the PCR reads. The V and J calls reflect TCRdb's pipeline rather than the authors' work. The sample has roughly 59,000 clones; 15% to 20% are singletons. The material sequenced was blood. The clonotype comes from a male donor with papillary thyroid cancer or a benign thyroid nodule (not recorded which). Some clones in this sample may be carry-over from other donors' samples. The V gene is TRBV20-1, the J gene TRBJ1-2, with no clear D. CDR3: CSARVIPRDYGYTF. The CDR3 coding sequence is TGCAGTGCTAGAGTTATCCCAAGGGACTATGGCTACACCTTC.